This T cell receptor beta chain was sequenced during a study of blood T cell repertoires in COVID-19. The CDR3 length is 14 residues. Germline V gene lookup returns CDR1 SQVTM and CDR2 ANQGSEA. With 6 bases removed from V and 7 bases from J, the gap between germline ends came to 21 bases. Measured with immunoSEQ multiplex PCR; TCRdb has only the in-frame clones, and not every one. The table records about 200,000 clones, roughly nine tenths of them present only once. The source is an older woman with acute or convalescent COVID-19. The chain links TRBV29-1 to TRBJ1-2; D not resolved. The sample comprised peripheral blood. CDR3: CSVVPTGSPTGYTF. DNA for the CDR3: TGCAGCGTCGTACCAACGGGAAGCCCGACTGGCTACACCTTC.